This T cell receptor (beta chain) was sequenced in a study of shared clonotypes between healthy human individuals. In the study overall: CD4 naive and CD4 memory each took three plates per donor, while CD8 naive took two and CD8 memory one.

This CDR3 has 12 amino acids. From germline, CDR1 is SQVTM and CDR2 ANQGSEA. Trimming cost V 1 base and J 3 bases; bases outside gene matches: 0. The authors divided CD4+ cells into CD45RA+ naive and CD45RA-negative memory subsets. Genomic DNA from each subset was divided evenly over several immunoSEQ plates. Sequencing used immunoSEQ multiplex PCR; TCRdb keeps in-frame clones, though not all of them. This sample yields 950,000 to 1,200,000 clones, of which around three quarters are seen a single time; about 0.89% belongs to the top ten. The source material was memory CD4+ T cells from PBMCs. The subset denotes: CD45RA-negative fraction. The V and J genes are TRBV29-1 and TRBJ2-7; TRBD1 aligns across 7 bases. The TCR comes from a man aged 18-30 years in good health. Some clones in this sample may be carry-over from other donors' samples. CDR3 DNA: TGCAGCGTTGAAGGGGACAGCTACGAGCAGTACTTC. It is translated as CSVEGDSYEQYF.